Below, one TCR beta chain is given with its context. The source of the sample is a study of control samples from healthy donors and cancer patients. V was clipped by 4 bases and J by 0 bases; unmatched bases: 7. This CDR3 is built from 17 residues. Germline V gives CDR1 LGHDT, CDR2 YNNKEL (reference sequence). The assay was immunoSEQ multiplex PCR, and TCRdb's table has in-frame clones only and misses some. The sample has about 160,000 clones; around 90% are singletons. The receptor was derived from a man aged 25-40 years in good health. The V call is TRBV3-1 (or the pseudogene TRBV3-2), the J call TRBJ2-3; 10 nucleotides agree with TRBD2. The sequenced sample consisted of blood. CDR3 protein: CASSLGSGGWSTDTQYF. CDR3 DNA: TGTGCCAGCAGCCTGGGTAGCGGGGGGTGGAGCACAGATACGCAGTATTTT.